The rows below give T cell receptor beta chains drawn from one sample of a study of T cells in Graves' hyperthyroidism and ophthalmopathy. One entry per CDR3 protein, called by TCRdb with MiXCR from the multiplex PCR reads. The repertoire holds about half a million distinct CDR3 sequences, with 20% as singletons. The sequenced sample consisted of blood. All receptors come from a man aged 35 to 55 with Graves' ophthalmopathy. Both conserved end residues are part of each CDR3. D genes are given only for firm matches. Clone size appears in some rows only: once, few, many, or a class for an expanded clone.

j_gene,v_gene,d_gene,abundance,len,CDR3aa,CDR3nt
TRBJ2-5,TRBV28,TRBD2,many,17,CASSFTSGRVGQETQYF,TGTGCCAGCAGTTTTACTAGCGGGAGGGTGGGCCAAGAGACCCAGTACTTC
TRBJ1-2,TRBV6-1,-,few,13,CAILFRVVYGYTF,TGTGCCATCCTATTCAGGGTAGTCTATGGCTACACCTTC
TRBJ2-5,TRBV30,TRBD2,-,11,CAVAGGETQYF,TGTGCCGTCGCGGGAGGAGAGACCCAGTACTTC
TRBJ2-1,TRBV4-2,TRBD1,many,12,CASSQTGNEQFF,TGTGCCAGCAGCCAGACAGGGAATGAGCAGTTCTTC
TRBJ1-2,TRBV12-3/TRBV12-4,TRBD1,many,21,CASRNSLGQAAAAASGSGYTF,TGTGCCAGCAGGAATTCGTTGGGACAGGCCGCCGCCGCGGCGAGCGGGTCCGGCTACACCTTC
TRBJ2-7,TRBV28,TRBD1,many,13,CASSFGTDYEQYF,TGTGCCAGCAGTTTCGGGACAGACTACGAGCAGTACTTC
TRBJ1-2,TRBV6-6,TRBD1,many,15,CASITPGQGNYGYTF,TGTGCCAGCATTACTCCGGGACAGGGGAACTATGGCTACACCTTC
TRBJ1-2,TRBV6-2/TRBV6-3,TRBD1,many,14,CASSRPGTVYGYTF,TGTGCCAGCAGCCGGCCCGGGACAGTTTATGGCTACACCTTC
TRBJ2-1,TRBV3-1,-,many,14,CASSPGVLYNEQFF,TGTGCCAGCAGCCCCGGAGTTCTCTACAATGAGCAGTTCTTC
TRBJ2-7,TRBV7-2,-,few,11,CASSPYEEQYF,TGTGCCAGCAGCCCGTACGAAGAGCAGTACTTC
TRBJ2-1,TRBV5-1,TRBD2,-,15,CASSFSGGALNEQFF,TGCGCCAGCAGCTTTAGCGGGGGGGCCCTCAATGAGCAGTTCTTC
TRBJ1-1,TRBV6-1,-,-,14,CASTPGQTFTEAFF,TGTGCCAGCACCCCCGGACAGACATTCACTGAAGCTTTCTTT
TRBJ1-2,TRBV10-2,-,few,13,CASSADGSYGYTF,TGCGCCAGCAGTGCTGACGGATCCTATGGCTACACCTTC
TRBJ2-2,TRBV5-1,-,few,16,CASSLGVSQNTGELFF,TGCGCCAGCAGCTTAGGAGTATCCCAAAACACCGGGGAGCTGTTTTTT
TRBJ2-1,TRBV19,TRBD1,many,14,CASSIAGTDNEQFF,TGTGCCAGTAGTATAGCCGGGACAGATAATGAGCAGTTCTTC
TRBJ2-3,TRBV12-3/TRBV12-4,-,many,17,CASSLAAAAYSTDTQYF,TGTGCCAGCAGTTTAGCGGCAGCGGCCTATAGCACAGATACGCAGTATTTT
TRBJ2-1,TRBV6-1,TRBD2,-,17,CASSPGGLAGDWNEQFF,TGTGCCAGCAGCCCCGGGGGACTAGCGGGAGATTGGAATGAGCAGTTCTTC
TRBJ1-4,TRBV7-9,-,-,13,CAGGGATNEKLFF,TGTGCCGGTGGGGGGGCGACTAATGAAAAACTGTTTTTT
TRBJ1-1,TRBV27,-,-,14,CASRTAEGSTKAFF,TGTGCCAGCAGGACGGCCGAGGGTAGCACTAAAGCTTTCTTT
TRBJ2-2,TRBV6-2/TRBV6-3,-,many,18,CASSSTGARRGITGELFF,TGTGCCAGCAGTTCTACTGGGGCGAGGAGGGGGATAACCGGGGAGCTGTTTTTT
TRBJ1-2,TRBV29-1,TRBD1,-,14,CSSGGVQGIYGYTF,TGCAGCTCTGGGGGTGTACAGGGGATCTATGGCTACACCTTC
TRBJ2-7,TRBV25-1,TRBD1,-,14,CASGFPGQGARQYF,TGTGCCAGCGGCTTCCCGGGACAGGGGGCAAGGCAGTACTTC
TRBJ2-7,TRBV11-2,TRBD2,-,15,CASSLGLAASYEQCF,TGTGCCAGCAGCTTAGGACTAGCGGCCTCCTACGAGCAGTGCTTC
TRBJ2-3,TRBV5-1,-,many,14,CASSMGARVDTQYF,TGCGCCAGCAGTATGGGAGCACGAGTGGATACGCAGTATTTT
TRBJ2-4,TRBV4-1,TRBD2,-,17,CASSQDFTGGEKNIQYF,TGCGCCAGCAGCCAAGATTTTACGGGGGGGGAAAAAAACATTCAGTACTTC
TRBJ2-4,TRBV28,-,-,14,CASSFSALRGIQYF,TGTGCCAGCAGTTTCTCGGCCCTCCGTGGCATTCAGTACTTC
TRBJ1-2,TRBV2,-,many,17,CASSGDFDKGDSDGYTF,TGTGCCAGCAGTGGGGATTTTGATAAAGGGGACTCTGATGGCTACACCTTC
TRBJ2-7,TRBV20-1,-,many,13,CSASRQGPREQYF,TGCAGTGCTAGTAGGCAGGGCCCCCGGGAGCAGTACTTC
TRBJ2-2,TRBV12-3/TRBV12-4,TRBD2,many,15,CASVLAGGITGELFF,TGTGCCAGCGTACTAGCGGGGGGGATCACCGGGGAGCTGTTTTTT
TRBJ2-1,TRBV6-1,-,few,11,CASSWGAEQFF,TGTGCCAGCAGTTGGGGGGCTGAGCAGTTCTTC
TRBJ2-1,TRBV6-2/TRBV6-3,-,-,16,CASSQLTRDIYNEQSF,TGTGCCAGCAGTCAGCTAACCCGGGACATTTACAATGAGCAGTCCTTC
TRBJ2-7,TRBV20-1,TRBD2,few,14,CSAQRGTSVSEQYF,TGCAGTGCCCAGAGAGGGACTAGCGTTTCCGAGCAGTACTTC